This TCR beta chain was documented in a study of shared clonotypes between healthy human individuals. Across the whole study: Three CD4 naive, three CD4 memory, two CD8 naive and one CD8 memory plate were used per donor.

Sequenced by immunoSEQ multiplex PCR; TCRdb stores in-frame clones only, minus some. Of fewer than 1.6 million clones listed, approximately 98.5% are singletons. Trimming removed 4 bases from V and 0 bases from J; junction bases left unmatched: 4. This CDR3 is built from 14 residues. Germline V CDR1 and CDR2: SGDLS, YYNGEE. This clonotype originated in a man younger than 40 in good health. The specimen was naive CD4+ T cells sorted from blood. Noted subset: CD45RA+ positively selected. The chain employs TRBV9 and TRBJ2-7, with TRBD2 identical over 7 bases. CDR3 sequence reads: CASSLGLGSYEQYF. The CDR3 DNA sequence: TGTGCCAGCAGCTTAGGACTAGGCTCCTACGAGCAGTACTTC.